This T cell receptor (beta chain) was sequenced during a study of blood T cell repertoires in COVID-19. Background on the study: Whether acute or convalescent, the COVID-19 samples came from the United States, Italy and Spain. The cDNA or gDNA used as material had been derived from T cells, B-cell-depleted T cells, or PBMCs.

Under the authors' procedure: Amplified reference gene primers provided the basis for estimating nucleated cell counts. Some clones are missing from TCRdb's copy, which holds only in-frame ones; the method was immunoSEQ multiplex PCR. V, J and clone size are those of that table, while D and trimming were read from the DNA. This sample carries 250,000 to 300,000 clones, roughly 79% of them seen once, and the ten largest clones take just under 3%. Trimming cost V 1 base and J 6 bases, with 6 bases left between them. CDR3 length equals 12 residues. The gene calls are TRBV12-3 or TRBV12-4 and TRBJ1-2; a possible D gene is TRBD1 (6 bases). Material: peripheral blood. This sequence originates from a woman aged 55-75 years with active or convalescent COVID-19. CDR3: CASSLEGDGYTF. The CDR3 nucleotides are TGTGCCAGCAGTTTAGAGGGGGATGGCTACACCTTC.